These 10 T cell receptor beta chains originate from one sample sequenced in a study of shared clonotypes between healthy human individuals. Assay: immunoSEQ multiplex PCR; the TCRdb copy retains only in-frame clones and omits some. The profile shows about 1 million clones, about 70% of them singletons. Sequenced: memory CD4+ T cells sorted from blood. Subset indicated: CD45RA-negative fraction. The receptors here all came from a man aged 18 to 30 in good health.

The CDR3 nucleotides read TGTGCCAGCAGCGGCAGGGTAGTGGTGCAGTTCTTC. Residues: CASSGRVVVQFF. The chain has TRBV2 and TRBJ2-1; D possibly corresponds to TRBD1 (5 bases). Germline assignment: CDR1 SNHLY and CDR2 FYNNEI. This CDR3 is built from 12 residues. V gave up 6 bases and J gave up 12 bases, with 15 bases separating them.

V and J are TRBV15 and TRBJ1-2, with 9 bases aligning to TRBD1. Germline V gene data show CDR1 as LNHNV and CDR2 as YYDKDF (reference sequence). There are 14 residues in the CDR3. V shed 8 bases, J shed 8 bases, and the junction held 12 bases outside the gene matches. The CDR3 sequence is CATGNTGGALGYTF. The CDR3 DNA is TGTGCCACCGGAAATACAGGGGGCGCGTTAGGCTACACCTTC. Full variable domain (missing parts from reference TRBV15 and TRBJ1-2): DAMVIQNPRYQVTQFGKPVTLSCSQTLNHNVMYWYQQKSSQAPKLLFHYYDKDFNNEADTPDNFQSRRPNTSFCFLDIRSPGLGDTAMYLCATGNTGGALGYTFGSGTRLTVV.

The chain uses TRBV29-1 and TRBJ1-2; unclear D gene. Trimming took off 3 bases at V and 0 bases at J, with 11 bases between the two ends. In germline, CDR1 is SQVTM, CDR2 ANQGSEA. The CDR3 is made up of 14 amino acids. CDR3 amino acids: CSVDPEGANYGYTF. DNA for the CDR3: TGCAGCGTTGATCCCGAGGGTGCTAACTATGGCTACACCTTC. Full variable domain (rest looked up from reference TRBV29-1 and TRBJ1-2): SAVISQKPSRDICQRGTSLTIQCQVDSQVTMMFWYRQQPGQSLTLIATANQGSEATYESGFVIDKFPISRPNLTFSTLTVSNMSPEDSSIYLCSVDPEGANYGYTFGSGTRLTVV.

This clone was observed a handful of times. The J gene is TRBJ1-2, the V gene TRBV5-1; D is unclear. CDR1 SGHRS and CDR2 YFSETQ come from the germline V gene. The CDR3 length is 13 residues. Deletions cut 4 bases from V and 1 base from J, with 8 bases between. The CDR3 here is CASSIDLNYGYTF. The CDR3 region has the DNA TGCGCCAGCAGCATTGACCTTAACTATGGCTACACCTTC.

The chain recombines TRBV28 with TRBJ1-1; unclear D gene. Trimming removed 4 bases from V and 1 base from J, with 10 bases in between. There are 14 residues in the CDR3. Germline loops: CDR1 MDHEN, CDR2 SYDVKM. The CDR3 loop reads CASSSPPGNTEAFF. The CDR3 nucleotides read TGTGCCAGCAGTTCGCCCCCGGGGAACACTGAAGCTTTCTTT. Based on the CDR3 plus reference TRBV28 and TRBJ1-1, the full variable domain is DVKVTQSSRYLVKRTGEKVFLECVQDMDHENMFWYRQDPGLGLRLIYFSYDVKMKEKGDIPEGYSVSREKKERFSLILESASTNQTSMYLCASSSPPGNTEAFFGQGTRLTVV.

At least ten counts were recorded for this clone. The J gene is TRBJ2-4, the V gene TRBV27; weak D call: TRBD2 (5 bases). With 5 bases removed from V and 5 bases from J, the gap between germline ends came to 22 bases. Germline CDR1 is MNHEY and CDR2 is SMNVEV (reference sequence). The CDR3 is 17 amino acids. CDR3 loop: CASSPLMLRADQNIQYF. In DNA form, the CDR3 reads TGTGCCAGCAGTCCCCTCATGTTGCGAGCGGATCAAAACATTCAGTACTTC.

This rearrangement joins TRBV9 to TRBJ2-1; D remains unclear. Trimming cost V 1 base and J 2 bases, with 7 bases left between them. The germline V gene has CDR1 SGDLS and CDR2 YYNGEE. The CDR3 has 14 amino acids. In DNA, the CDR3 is TGTGCCAGCAGCGTATTAACTACCTACAATGAGCAGTTCTTC. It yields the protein CASSVLTTYNEQFF.

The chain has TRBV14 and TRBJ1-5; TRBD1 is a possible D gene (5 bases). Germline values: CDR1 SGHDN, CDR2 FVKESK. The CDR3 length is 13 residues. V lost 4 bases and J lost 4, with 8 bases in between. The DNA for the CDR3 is TGTGCCAGCAGCCGGGGGGGAAATCAGCCCCAGCATTTT. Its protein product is CASSRGGNQPQHF.

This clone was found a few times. CDR3 amino acids: CASSSGIPGNTIYF. CDR3 bases: TGTGCCAGCAGTTCCGGCATACCTGGAAACACCATATATTTT. J is TRBJ1-3 and V is TRBV6-6; no clear D gene. The germline gives CDR1 MNHNY, CDR2 SVGAGI (reference sequence). This CDR3 has 14 residues. V lost 4 bases and J lost 2, with 9 bases in between.

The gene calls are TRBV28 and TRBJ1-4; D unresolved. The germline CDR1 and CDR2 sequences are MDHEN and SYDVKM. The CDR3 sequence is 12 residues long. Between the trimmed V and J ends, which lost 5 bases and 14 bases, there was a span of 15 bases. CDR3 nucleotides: TGTGCCAGCAGTGGGCGTCTAAACGATCTGTTTTTT. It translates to CASSGRLNDLFF.